This entry concerns a single T cell receptor beta chain. Its antigen is undetermined. Being one base from a much bigger clone, this may be a read error. Per the germline V gene, CDR1 is SGHTA and CDR2 is FQGTGA. The CDR3 is 18 residues long. Unmatched junction bases numbered 20, after V lost 1 base and J lost 9 bases. TCRdb used MiXCR to reprocess the reads, holding one entry per CDR3 protein. The sample contains about a million distinct CDR3 sequences, around 30% of which appear only once. This entry is derived from a study of T cell repertoires in cytomegalovirus infection. Turning to the study itself: Indicated by public TCR beta signatures were CMV infection and matching HLA type. Study results and caveats: CMV-specific TCR beta clonotypes restricted by HLA-C dominated the ex vivo response. Based on cumulative public TCR beta family frequency, carriers of CMV plus the relevant HLA were identified.

The chain uses TRBV7-3 and TRBJ2-7, with TRBD1 matching over 8 bases. The source was cultured CD8+ T cells from PBMCs, collected from culture after CMV antigen stimulation. The clonotype originates from a human donor in good health (CMV status not recorded). Some clones in this sample may be carry-over from other donors' samples. The CDR3 bases are TGTGCCAGCAGCTTAAACGAGACAGGGGTCCCCAAGGGTTGCGGGCAGTACGTC. Amino acids: CASSLNETGVPKGCGQYV.